The 22 T cell receptor beta chains in this list originate from one sample, sequenced in a study of cytotoxic CD8 clonotypes in ibrutinib-treated CLL. This table comes from immunoSEQ multiplex PCR, and its TCRdb copy is limited to in-frame clones, with some not included. The table lists 200,000 or so clones, 60% to 80% of them singletons. This specimen consisted of PBMCs, obtained after 12 months of ibrutinib treatment. The receptors were gathered from a human donor with chronic lymphocytic leukemia.

CDR3 sequence reads: CASSARTGVWQYF. In DNA, the CDR3 is TGTGCCAGCAGCGCCCGTACAGGGGTATGGCAGTACTTC. The chain couples TRBV5-8 to TRBJ2-7, with 7 bases identical to TRBD1. The CDR3 extends over 13 amino acids. Germline CDR1 SGHTS, CDR2 YDEGEE. V lost 4 bases to trimming and J lost 9 bases; unmatched junction nucleotides: 10.

This chain uses TRBV5-1 with TRBJ2-5; 8 bases match TRBD1. J lost 5 bases, V lost 4 bases, and 10 bases had no gene match. Germline CDR1 and CDR2: SGHRS and YFSETQ. The CDR3 sequence is 15 residues long. The CDR3 reads CASSLQGAQVETQYF. The CDR3 DNA follows: TGCGCCAGCAGCCTTCAGGGGGCTCAGGTGGAGACCCAGTACTTC. The whole variable domain, remainder taken from reference TRBV5-1 and TRBJ2-5, is KAGVTQTPRYLIKTRGQQVTLSCSPISGHRSVSWYQQTPGQGLQFLFEYFSETQRNKGNFPGRFSGRQFSNSRSEMNVSTLELGDSALYLCASSLQGAQVETQYFGPGTRLLVL.

This chain links TRBV30 with TRBJ2-5; D might be TRBD2 (5 bases). Germline V gene data show CDR1 as GTSNPN and CDR2 as SVGIG (reference sequence). With 0 bases removed from V and 3 bases from J, the gap between germline ends came to 20 bases. The CDR3 covers 17 residues. CDR3 protein: CAWSVGKRTAKEETQYF. The CDR3 DNA reads as TGTGCCTGGAGTGTGGGGAAGAGGACTGCAAAAGAAGAGACCCAGTACTTC.

The rearrangement joins TRBV2 to TRBJ1-5; tentative D call: TRBD1 (6 bases). The CDR3 covers 14 residues. Deletions cut 2 bases from V and 5 bases from J, with 10 bases between. Germline V lookup: CDR1 SNHLY, CDR2 FYNNEI. CDR3 amino acids: CASSEQGRHQPQHF. The CDR3, as DNA: TGTGCCAGCAGTGAACAGGGGAGGCATCAGCCCCAGCATTTT.

Comments on this clone: Other DNA sequences in this specimen translate into the identical CDR3. This rearrangement joins TRBV30 to TRBJ1-5, with 9 bases aligning to TRBD1. With V trimmed by 3 bases and J by 4 bases, 1 base remained unmatched. The CDR3 covers 13 residues. Per germline, CDR1 GTSNPN and CDR2 SVGIG (reference sequence). CDR3 sequence: CAWRGTGNQPQHF. CDR3 DNA sequence: TGTGCCTGGAGAGGGACAGGGAATCAGCCCCAGCATTTT.

This clone was detected only a few times. One end of the junction is discordant with germline, which a read error may explain. The chain joins TRBV7-7 to TRBJ2-7; 9 nucleotides line up with TRBD1. The CDR3 covers 13 residues. The V gene's germline CDR1 is SSHAT and CDR2 FNYEAQ (reference sequence). The CDR3 bases are TGTGCTAGCAGCCCTAGGACAGGGGCCGAGCAGTACTTC. The encoded protein is CASSPRTGAEQYF.

The chain uses TRBV5-1 and TRBJ2-3, with TRBD1 matching 7 bases. This CDR3 has 16 amino acids. The germline CDR1 and CDR2 sequences are SGHRS and YFSETQ. The V gene end was trimmed by 0 bases and the J gene end by 4 bases; junction bases not matched to a gene: 8. DNA of the CDR3: TGCGCCAGCAGCTTGGCCCTGACAGGGTCATCAGATACGCAGTATTTT. It specifies CASSLALTGSSDTQYF.

V gene TRBV27 combines with J gene TRBJ1-1, with D possibly TRBD1 on 6 matching bases. Germline V gives CDR1 MNHEY, CDR2 SMNVEV (reference sequence). V was clipped by 6 bases and J by 1 base, with 24 bases between them. The CDR3 covers 18 residues. CDR3 bases: TGTGCCAGCAGCCTATCTTTTGAGTCTACGGGACAGAACACTGAAGCTTTCTTT. The encoded protein is CASSLSFESTGQNTEAFF.

V and J are TRBV6-5 and TRBJ2-1; 7 bases line up with TRBD2. The CDR3 runs 11 residues. Trimming at V came to 5 bases and at J to 16 bases, leaving 8 bases not matched to a gene. The germline V gene has CDR1 MNHEY and CDR2 SVGAGI. CDR3 residues: CASSTRLASFF. CDR3 DNA sequence: TGTGCCAGCAGTACAAGACTAGCATCTTTCTTC.

V is TRBV2 and J is TRBJ2-1, with 7 nucleotides matching TRBD2. V shed 7 bases and J 3 bases; nucleotides not matched to a gene: 3. Germline CDR1 SNHLY, CDR2 FYNNEI. This CDR3 is built from 13 residues. CDR3 region: CASNTGGYNEQFF. CDR3 DNA sequence: TGTGCCAGCAATACGGGAGGCTACAATGAGCAGTTCTTC.

The genes are TRBV25-1 and TRBJ2-2; D is unresolved. Germline CDR1 reads MGHDK; CDR2 reads SYGVNS. The CDR3 length is 15 residues. V lost 2 bases, J lost 5 bases, and 12 bases lay in between. This CDR3 is CASSETLTPTGELFF. The CDR3, as DNA: TGTGCCAGCAGTGAAACCCTGACACCGACCGGGGAGCTGTTTTTT.

The V call is TRBV19, the J call TRBJ2-3, with 9 nucleotides matching TRBD2. Losses at the gene ends were 4 bases for V and 4 bases for J; bases not matched to a gene: 6. Germline CDR1 reads LNHDA; CDR2 reads SQIVND (reference sequence). This CDR3 spans 15 amino acids. For the CDR3, the DNA is TGTGCCAGTAGTACCTTAGCGGGAGCGCCAGATACGCAGTATTTT. Translated: CASSTLAGAPDTQYF.

The chain combines TRBV13 with TRBJ2-2; either TRBD1 or TRBD2 may supply D (5 bases each). This CDR3 contains 16 residues. The germline gives CDR1 PRHDT, CDR2 FYEKMQ (reference sequence). Trimming shortened V by 6 bases and J by 3 bases, and 17 bases separated the two germline ends. CDR3 sequence (DNA): TGTGCCAGCAGACGAACACCAGGGAGAGACACCGGGGAGCTGTTTTTT. Its translation is CASRRTPGRDTGELFF.

CDR3 loop: CASSQLTGASYEQYF. For the CDR3, the DNA is TGCGCCAGCAGCCAATTGACAGGGGCCTCGTACGAGCAGTACTTC. This rearrangement joins TRBV4-3 to TRBJ2-7, with 8 positions matching TRBD1. The CDR3 has 15 amino acids. J gave up 4 bases and V 2 bases, and 7 bases lay outside the gene matches. Germline values: CDR1 LGHNA, CDR2 YSLEER.

In DNA, the CDR3 is TGCAGCGTTGAAGATTGGCCGAGGGAGAGATTCTATGGCTACACCTTC. It codes for CSVEDWPRERFYGYTF. The V gene is TRBV29-1, the J gene TRBJ1-2; D gene unclear. CDR1 and CDR2 (germline): SQVTM, ANQGSEA. V was cut by 0 bases and J by 4 bases, with 18 bases left in between. The CDR3 is made up of 16 amino acids.

In nucleotides, the CDR3 is TGTGCCAGCAGTTACTTCGGTCCTAGCAATCAGCCCCAGCATTTT. It encodes CASSYFGPSNQPQHF. The chain employs TRBV6-6 and TRBJ1-5; D not certain. The CDR3 runs 15 residues. Germline V gene lookup returns CDR1 MNHNY and CDR2 SVGAGI (reference sequence). Trimming shortened V by 1 base and J by 0 bases, and 7 bases separated the two germline ends.

The chain carries TRBV30 and TRBJ2-3; maybe TRBD2 (5 bases). Trimming stripped 3 bases from V and 1 base from J, with 14 bases between. Germline V gene lookup returns CDR1 GTSNPN and CDR2 SVGIG (reference sequence). The CDR3 is made up of 15 amino acids. CDR3 region: CAWRGGGQGTDTQYF. CDR3 nucleotide sequence: TGTGCCTGGAGAGGAGGCGGGCAAGGCACAGATACGCAGTATTTT.

The genes are TRBV6-5 and TRBJ2-7, with D perhaps matching TRBD1 (5 bases). CDR3 size: 13 residues. Trimming removed 2 bases from V and 6 bases from J, with 11 bases in between. Per germline, CDR1 MNHEY and CDR2 SVGAGI. The CDR3 protein is CASSYLDKAEQYF. The CDR3, as DNA: TGTGCCAGCAGTTACCTGGACAAGGCCGAGCAGTACTTC.

The chain links TRBV18 to TRBJ2-4; possibly TRBD2 for D (5 bases). With 6 bases removed from V and 15 bases from J, the gap between germline ends came to 21 bases. Germline CDR1 KGHSH, CDR2 LQKENI. This CDR3 contains 13 residues. The CDR3 loop is CASSPREKRNWYF. CDR3 nucleotide sequence: TGTGCCAGCTCCCCTCGGGAAAAGAGAAATTGGTACTTC.

V is TRBV7-6 and J is TRBJ2-3, with 8 bases that match TRBD2. CDR3 length equals 14 residues. Germline V gives CDR1 SGHVS, CDR2 FNYEAQ. J was trimmed by 6 bases and V by 1 base; bases with no gene match: 3. The chain's CDR3 is CASSLEKRGDTQYF. CDR3 sequence (DNA): TGTGCCAGCAGCTTAGAGAAGCGGGGGGATACGCAGTATTTT.

This clone showed up just a few times. The chain links TRBV18 to TRBJ1-1, with D possibly matching TRBD1 (6 bases). The germline CDR1 and CDR2 sequences are KGHSH and LQKENI. CDR3 length: 14 residues. V dropped 1 base and J dropped 1 base, with 7 bases sitting between them. The CDR3 reads CASSPRQENTEAFF. The CDR3 region has the DNA TGTGCCAGCTCACCACGACAGGAGAACACTGAAGCTTTCTTT.

This clone was found once. J is TRBJ1-5 and V is TRBV5-1; D remains ambiguous. CDR3 length: 13 residues. CDR1 and CDR2 from the germline V gene are SGHRS and YFSETQ. Between the trimmed V and J ends, which lost 0 bases and 10 bases, there was a span of 11 bases. CDR3 sequence reads: CASSLGGSEPQHF. For the CDR3, the DNA is TGCGCCAGCAGCTTGGGGGGTTCTGAACCCCAGCATTTT.